This T cell receptor beta chain emerged from a study of radiation and T cells in renal cell carcinoma. Overall study: Nephrectomy followed 15 Gy stereotactic body radiation by 4 weeks. General study results and limits: Top tumor clonotypes rose in blood 2 weeks post-radiation, then contracted.

The CDR3 has 15 amino acids. Trimming at V came to 6 bases and at J to 5 bases, leaving 9 bases not matched to a gene. Germline CDR1 is KGHSH and CDR2 is LQKENI. In the case of this clone: Its specificity is not known.

As for time point: blood 2 weeks post-SBRT. Treatment reported: 15 Gy SBRT to primary tumor, nephrectomy 4 weeks later. Clear cell pathology was present in this patient's renal cell carcinoma. Using immunoSEQ multiplex PCR, the repertoire was profiled, and TCRdb retains in-frame clones only, with some absent. The data show about 150,000 clones, over 80% seen once. This receptor was obtained from a woman in her forties or fifties with renal cell carcinoma. The sequencing here drew on blood, taken from a patient whose treatment included radiotherapy and nephrectomy. This chain links TRBV18 with TRBJ2-1; TRBD2 matches at 8 bases. The CDR3 sequence is CASSLQGSGNNEQFF. The CDR3 DNA follows: TGTGCCAGCTCCCTCCAGGGTAGCGGGAACAATGAGCAGTTCTTC.